Sequencing of this T cell receptor beta chain was carried out in a study of long-term antiretroviral therapy in people with HIV. Runs used v3.0 of the immunoSEQ assay and were done at survey level. TCRdb keeps only in-frame clones here, not all; method: immunoSEQ multiplex PCR. Of 7,100 or so clones listed, roughly 84% are singletons. V was trimmed by 3 bases and J by 7 bases, leaving 9 bases between them. This CDR3 region has 13 residues. CDR1 is MGHDK and CDR2 is SYGVNS in the germline V gene. The source was unsorted PBMCs, collected 1.1 years after starting antiretroviral therapy. The V and J genes are TRBV25-1 and TRBJ2-2; D is unclear. This TCR derives from a man aged 40-49 years with HIV. CDR3 nucleotides: TGTGCCAGCAGTGACAGTTTTAGCGGGGAGCTGTTTTTT. Protein sequence: CASSDSFSGELFF.